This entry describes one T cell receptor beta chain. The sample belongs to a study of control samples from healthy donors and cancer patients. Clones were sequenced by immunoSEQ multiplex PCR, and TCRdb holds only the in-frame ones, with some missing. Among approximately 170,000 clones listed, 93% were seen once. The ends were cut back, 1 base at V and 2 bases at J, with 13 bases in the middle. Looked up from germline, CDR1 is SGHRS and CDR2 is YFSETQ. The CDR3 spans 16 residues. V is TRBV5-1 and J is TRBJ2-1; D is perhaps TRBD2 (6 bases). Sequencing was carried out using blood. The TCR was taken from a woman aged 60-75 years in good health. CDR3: CASSLSSPGAYNEQFF. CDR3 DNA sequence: TGCGCCAGCAGCTTGTCTTCGCCGGGGGCCTACAATGAGCAGTTCTTC.